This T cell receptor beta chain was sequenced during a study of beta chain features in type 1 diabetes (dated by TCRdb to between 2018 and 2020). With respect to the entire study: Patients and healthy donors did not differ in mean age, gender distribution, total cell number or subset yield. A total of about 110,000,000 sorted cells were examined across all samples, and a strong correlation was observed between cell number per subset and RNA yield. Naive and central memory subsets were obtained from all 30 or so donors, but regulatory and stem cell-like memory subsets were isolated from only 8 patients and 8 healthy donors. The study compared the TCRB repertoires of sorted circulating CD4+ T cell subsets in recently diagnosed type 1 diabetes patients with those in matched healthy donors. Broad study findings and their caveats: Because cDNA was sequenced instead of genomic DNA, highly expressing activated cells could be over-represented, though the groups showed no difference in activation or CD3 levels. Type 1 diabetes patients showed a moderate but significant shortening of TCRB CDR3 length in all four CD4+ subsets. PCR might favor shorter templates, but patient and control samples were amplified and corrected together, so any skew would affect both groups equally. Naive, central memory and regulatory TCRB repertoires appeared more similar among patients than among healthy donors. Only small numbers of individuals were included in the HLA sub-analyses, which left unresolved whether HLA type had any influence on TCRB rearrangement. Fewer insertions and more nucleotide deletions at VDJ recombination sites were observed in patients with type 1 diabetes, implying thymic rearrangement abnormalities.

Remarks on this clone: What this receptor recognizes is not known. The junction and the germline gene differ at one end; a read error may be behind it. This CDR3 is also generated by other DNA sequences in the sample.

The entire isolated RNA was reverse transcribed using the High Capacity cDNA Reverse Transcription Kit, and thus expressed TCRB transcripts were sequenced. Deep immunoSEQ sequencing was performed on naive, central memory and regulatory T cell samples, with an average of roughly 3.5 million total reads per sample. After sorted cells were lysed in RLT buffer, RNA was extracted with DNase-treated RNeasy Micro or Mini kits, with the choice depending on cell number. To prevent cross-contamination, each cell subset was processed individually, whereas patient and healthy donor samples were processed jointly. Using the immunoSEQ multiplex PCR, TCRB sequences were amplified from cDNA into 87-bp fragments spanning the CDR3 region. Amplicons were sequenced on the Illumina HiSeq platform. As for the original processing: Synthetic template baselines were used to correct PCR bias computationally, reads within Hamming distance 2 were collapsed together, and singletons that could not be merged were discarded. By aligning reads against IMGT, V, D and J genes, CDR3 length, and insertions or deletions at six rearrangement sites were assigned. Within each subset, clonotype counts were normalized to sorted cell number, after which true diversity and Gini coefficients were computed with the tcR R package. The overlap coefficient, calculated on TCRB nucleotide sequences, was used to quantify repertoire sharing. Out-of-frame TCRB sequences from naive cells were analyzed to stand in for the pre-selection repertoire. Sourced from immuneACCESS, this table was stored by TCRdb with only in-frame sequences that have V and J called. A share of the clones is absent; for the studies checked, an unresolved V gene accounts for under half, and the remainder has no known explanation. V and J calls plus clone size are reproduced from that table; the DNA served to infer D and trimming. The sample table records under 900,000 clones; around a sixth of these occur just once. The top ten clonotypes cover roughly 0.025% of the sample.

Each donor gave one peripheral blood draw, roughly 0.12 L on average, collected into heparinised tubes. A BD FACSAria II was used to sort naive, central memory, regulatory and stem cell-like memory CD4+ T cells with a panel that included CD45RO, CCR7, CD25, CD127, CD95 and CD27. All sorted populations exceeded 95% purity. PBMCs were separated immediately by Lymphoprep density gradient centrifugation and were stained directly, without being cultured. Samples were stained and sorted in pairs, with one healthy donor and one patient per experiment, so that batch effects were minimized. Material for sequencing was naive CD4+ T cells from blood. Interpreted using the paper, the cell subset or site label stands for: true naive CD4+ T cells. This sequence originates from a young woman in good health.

The nucleotide sequence reads as follows: TGTGCCAGCAGCGTCGGACAGGGCGGGGAAAAGCTGTTTTTT. Its amino acids are CASSVGQGGEKLFF. The sequence is built from TRBV5-6 and TRBJ1-4, with 8 junctional bases fitting TRBD1. Reading from cysteine to phenylalanine, the CDR3 counts 14 amino acids. Kept here is only the CDR3 DNA, which spans 42 bases and is read in frame from base 1. The germline V gene specifies SGHDT as CDR1 and YYEEEE as CDR2.